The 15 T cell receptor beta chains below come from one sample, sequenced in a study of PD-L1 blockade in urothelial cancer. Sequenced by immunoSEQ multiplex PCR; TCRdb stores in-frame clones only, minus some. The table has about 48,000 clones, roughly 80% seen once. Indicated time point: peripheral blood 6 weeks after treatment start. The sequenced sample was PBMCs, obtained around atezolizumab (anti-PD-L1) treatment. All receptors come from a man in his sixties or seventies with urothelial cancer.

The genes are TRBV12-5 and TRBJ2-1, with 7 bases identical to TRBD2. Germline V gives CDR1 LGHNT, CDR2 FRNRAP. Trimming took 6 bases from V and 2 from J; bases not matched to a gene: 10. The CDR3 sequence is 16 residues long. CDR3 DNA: TGTGCTAGTGGACGGTGGGGGGGATTAACCTACAATGAGCAGTTCTTC. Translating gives CASGRWGGLTYNEQFF.

The CDR3 spells CASSQEVLQGGNQPQHF. In DNA, the CDR3 is TGCGCCAGCAGCCAAGAAGTTTTACAGGGGGGCAATCAGCCCCAGCATTTT. The chain recombines TRBV4-1 with TRBJ1-5, with 8 bases lining up with TRBD1. Germline CDR1 reads MGHRA; CDR2 reads YSYEKL. This CDR3 comprises 17 residues. V lost 0 bases and J lost 2; bases outside the gene matches: 6.

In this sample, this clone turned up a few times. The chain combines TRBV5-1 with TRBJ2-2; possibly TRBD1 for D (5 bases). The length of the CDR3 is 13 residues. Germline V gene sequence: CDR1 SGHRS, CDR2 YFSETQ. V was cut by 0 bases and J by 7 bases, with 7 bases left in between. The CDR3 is CASSLGGIGELFF. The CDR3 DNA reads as TGCGCCAGCAGCTTGGGGGGCATCGGGGAGCTGTTTTTT.

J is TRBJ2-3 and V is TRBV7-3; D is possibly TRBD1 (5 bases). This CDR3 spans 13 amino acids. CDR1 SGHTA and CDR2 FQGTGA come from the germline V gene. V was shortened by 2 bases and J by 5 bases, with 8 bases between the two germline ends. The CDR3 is CASSLLRGDTQYF. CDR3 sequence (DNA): TGTGCCAGCAGCTTATTAAGGGGAGATACGCAGTATTTT.

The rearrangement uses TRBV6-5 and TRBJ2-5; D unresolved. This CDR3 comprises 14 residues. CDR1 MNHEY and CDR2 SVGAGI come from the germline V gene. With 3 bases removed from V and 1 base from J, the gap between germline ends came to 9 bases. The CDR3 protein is CASSYGPLQETQYF. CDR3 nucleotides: TGTGCCAGCAGTTATGGGCCTCTCCAAGAGACCCAGTACTTC.

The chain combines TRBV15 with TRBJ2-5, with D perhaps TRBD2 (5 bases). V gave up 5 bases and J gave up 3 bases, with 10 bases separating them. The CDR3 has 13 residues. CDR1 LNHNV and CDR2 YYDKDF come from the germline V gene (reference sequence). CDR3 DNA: TGTGCCACCAGCGGGATGCGGGAAGAGACCCAGTACTTC. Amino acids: CATSGMREETQYF.

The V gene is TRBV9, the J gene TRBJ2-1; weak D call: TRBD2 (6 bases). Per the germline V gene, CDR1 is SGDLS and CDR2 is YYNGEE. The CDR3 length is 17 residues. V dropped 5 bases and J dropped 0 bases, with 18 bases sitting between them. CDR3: CASRATAGYSSYNEQFF. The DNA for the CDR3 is TGTGCCAGCAGGGCCACAGCGGGTTATAGCTCCTACAATGAGCAGTTCTTC.

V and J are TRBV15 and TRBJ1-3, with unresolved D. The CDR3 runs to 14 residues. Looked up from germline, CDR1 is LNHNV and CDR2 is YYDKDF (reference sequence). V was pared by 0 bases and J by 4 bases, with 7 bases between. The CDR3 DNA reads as TGTGCCACCAGCAGAGATCGACAAGGAAACACCATATATTTT. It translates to CATSRDRQGNTIYF.

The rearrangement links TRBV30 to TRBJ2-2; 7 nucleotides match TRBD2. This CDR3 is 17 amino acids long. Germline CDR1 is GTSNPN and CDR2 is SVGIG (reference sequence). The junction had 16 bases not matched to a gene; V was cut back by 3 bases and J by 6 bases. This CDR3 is CAWRDRDYEPKAGELFF. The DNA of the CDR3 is TGTGCCTGGAGAGACCGGGACTACGAACCTAAAGCCGGGGAGCTGTTTTTT.

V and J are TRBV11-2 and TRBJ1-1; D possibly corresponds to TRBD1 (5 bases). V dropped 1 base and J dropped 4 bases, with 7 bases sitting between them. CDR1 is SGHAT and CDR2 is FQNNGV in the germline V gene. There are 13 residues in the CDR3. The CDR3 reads CASSLGQGTEAFF. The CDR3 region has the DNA TGTGCCAGCAGCTTAGGGCAGGGCACTGAAGCTTTCTTT. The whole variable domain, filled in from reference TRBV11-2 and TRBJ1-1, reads EAGVAQSPRYKIIEKRQSVAFWCNPISGHATLYWYQQILGQGPKLLIQFQNNGVVDDSQLPKDRFSAERLKGVDSTLKIQPAKLEDSAVYLCASSLGQGTEAFFGQGTRLTVV.

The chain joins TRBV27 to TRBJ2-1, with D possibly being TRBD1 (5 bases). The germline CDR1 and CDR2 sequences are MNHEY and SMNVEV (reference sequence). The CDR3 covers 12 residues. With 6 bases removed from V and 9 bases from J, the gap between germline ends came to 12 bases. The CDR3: CASRGVSLEQFF. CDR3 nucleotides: TGTGCCAGCAGAGGGGTTTCACTTGAGCAGTTCTTC.

For the CDR3, the DNA is TGTGCCAGCAGCCCGTGGGAGGGTTTGAACACTGAAGCTTTCTTT. It codes for CASSPWEGLNTEAFF. This chain links TRBV6-5 with TRBJ1-1; D remains unclear. Germline CDR1 reads MNHEY; CDR2 reads SVGAGI. This CDR3 region has 15 residues. V shed 6 bases and J shed 0 bases, with 14 bases lying between them.

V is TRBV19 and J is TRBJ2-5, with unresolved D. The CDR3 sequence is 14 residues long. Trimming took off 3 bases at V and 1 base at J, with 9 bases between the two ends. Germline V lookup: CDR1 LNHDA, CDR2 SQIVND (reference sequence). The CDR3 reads CASSIGLAQETQYF. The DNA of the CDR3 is TGTGCCAGTAGTATTGGCCTGGCCCAAGAGACCCAGTACTTC.

The CDR3 region is CASSPGTFQETQYF. The CDR3 bases are TGTGCCAGCAGCCCCGGGACTTTTCAAGAGACCCAGTACTTC. This chain links TRBV9 with TRBJ2-5, with TRBD2 as a possible D gene (6 bases). The CDR3 extends over 14 amino acids. In germline, CDR1 is SGDLS, CDR2 YYNGEE. Trimming cost V 4 bases and J 2 bases, with 12 bases left between them.

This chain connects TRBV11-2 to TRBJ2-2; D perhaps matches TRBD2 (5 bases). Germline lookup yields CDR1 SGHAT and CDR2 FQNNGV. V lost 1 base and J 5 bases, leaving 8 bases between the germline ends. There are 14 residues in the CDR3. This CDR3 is CASSLVGDTGELFF. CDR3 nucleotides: TGTGCCAGCAGCTTAGTCGGGGATACCGGGGAGCTGTTTTTT.